Presented here are 30 T cell receptor beta chains from one specimen sequenced in a study of beta chain features in type 1 diabetes. Every bit of the isolated RNA underwent reverse transcription, so sequencing read expressed TCRB transcripts. TCRdb keeps only in-frame clones here, not all; method: immunoSEQ multiplex PCR. Among 240,000 or so clones listed, around 26% were seen once. The sample consisted of central memory CD4+ T cells from blood. All receptors derive from a man aged 30 to 39 in good health.

This clone was seen more than once but under ten times. The rearrangement joins TRBV28 to TRBJ2-4; the D call may be TRBD1 or TRBD2 (5 bases each). V shed 5 bases and J shed 0 bases, with 20 bases lying between them. CDR3 length: 18 amino acids. Germline loops: CDR1 MDHEN, CDR2 SYDVKM. CDR3 coding DNA: TGTGCCAGCAGTCCGGTAGGGACGGAACTTCTAGCCAAAAACATTCAGTACTTC. This codes for CASSPVGTELLAKNIQYF.

This chain uses TRBV28 with TRBJ2-2; perhaps TRBD1 as D (6 bases). This CDR3 spans 16 amino acids. Trimming pared 11 bases from V and 0 bases from J, leaving 19 bases between. Germline V gene data show CDR1 as MDHEN and CDR2 as SYDVKM. In nucleotides, the CDR3 is TGTGCCTCCCGCATAGGGGGACCTACGAACACCGGGGAGCTGTTTTTT. This encodes CASRIGGPTNTGELFF.

This clone appeared a few times. The chain joins TRBV7-9 to TRBJ2-2; tentatively, D is TRBD2 (6 bases). CDR3 length: 16 residues. Germline CDR1 is SEHNR and CDR2 is FQNEAQ (reference sequence). V lost 4 bases and J 4 bases, leaving 16 bases between the germline ends. The CDR3 nucleotides read TGTGCCAGCAGCTCGAAGTCGGGAGTCAGCACCGGGGAGCTGTTTTTT. Protein: CASSSKSGVSTGELFF.

This clone was seen a few times. This chain links TRBV29-1 with TRBJ2-1; D possibly matches TRBD1 or TRBD2 (5 bases each). The ends were cut back, 8 bases at V and 8 bases at J, with 13 bases in the middle. The germline CDR1 and CDR2 sequences are SQVTM and ANQGSEA. There are 11 residues in the CDR3. The CDR3 spells CSLQGRDEQFF. The CDR3 bases are TGCAGCCTCCAGGGACGCGATGAGCAGTTCTTC.

V and J are TRBV4-3 and TRBJ2-7; D remains ambiguous. V lost 3 bases to trimming and J lost 1 base, with 7 bases between them. Germline CDR1 reads LGHNA; CDR2 reads YSLEER. This CDR3 comprises 13 residues. CDR3 region: CASSHMISYEQYF. CDR3 DNA: TGCGCCAGCAGCCACATGATATCCTACGAGCAGTACTTC.

This clone has more than one count but fewer than ten. The chain is built from TRBV28 and TRBJ2-1, with D possibly matching TRBD1 (6 bases). With 1 base removed from V and 3 bases from J, the gap between germline ends came to 10 bases. This CDR3 is 15 amino acids long. Germline CDR1 and CDR2: MDHEN and SYDVKM. CDR3 sequence: CASSLFRGLYNEQFF. As DNA, the CDR3 is TGTGCCAGCAGTTTATTCAGGGGCCTCTACAATGAGCAGTTCTTC.

The chain is built from TRBV30 and TRBJ2-3, with a tentative D call TRBD2 (5 bases). Trimming cost V 4 bases and J 4 bases, with 6 bases left between them. Germline loops: CDR1 GTSNPN, CDR2 SVGIG (reference sequence). This CDR3 contains 11 residues. In nucleotides, the CDR3 is TGTGCCTGGAAACTAGCAGATACGCAGTATTTT. Residues: CAWKLADTQYF.

The V gene is TRBV19, the J gene TRBJ1-5; D is unclear. Germline V gene sequence: CDR1 LNHDA, CDR2 SQIVND (reference sequence). This CDR3 comprises 16 residues. Trimming left V 6 bases short and J 2 bases short, with 17 bases between. The chain's CDR3 is CASSQDGLQRNQPQHF. The CDR3 DNA follows: TGTGCCAGTAGCCAAGACGGGCTCCAGCGCAATCAGCCCCAGCATTTT.

The chain recombines TRBV29-1 with TRBJ2-1; TRBD2 agrees at 8 bases. This CDR3 has 15 amino acids. J was trimmed by 5 bases and V by 3 bases; bases with no gene match: 9. Germline V gene lookup returns CDR1 SQVTM and CDR2 ANQGSEA. CDR3 sequence reads: CSVEGGSGINNEQFF. The CDR3 nucleotides read TGCAGCGTTGAGGGTGGTAGCGGGATAAACAATGAGCAGTTCTTC.

V and J are TRBV7-2 and TRBJ2-1; 7 bases match TRBD2. The CDR3 is 16 residues long. V was clipped by 4 bases and J by 4 bases; unmatched bases: 10. CDR1 and CDR2 (germline): SGHTA, FQGNSA. The chain's CDR3 is CASSSRLAQTYNEQFF. The CDR3 nucleotides are TGTGCCAGCAGCTCCCGACTAGCCCAAACTTACAATGAGCAGTTCTTC.

This clone has only a few counts. The CDR3 is CASEGVYNSPLHF. In DNA, the CDR3 is TGTGCCTCCGAAGGTGTTTATAATTCACCCCTCCACTTT. The J gene is TRBJ1-6, the V gene TRBV30; D unresolved. Per the germline V gene, CDR1 is GTSNPN and CDR2 is SVGIG (reference sequence). The CDR3 is made up of 13 amino acids. V was trimmed by 7 bases and J by 4 bases, leaving 11 bases between them.

The genes are TRBV11-2 and TRBJ1-6; 7 bases map to TRBD1. Germline V gene data show CDR1 as SGHAT and CDR2 as FQNNGV. V trimming: 4 bases; J trimming: 4 bases; junction bases outside the gene matches: 4. The CDR3 consists of 15 residues. CDR3 coding DNA: TGTGCCAGCAGCTCAGGACAGGCTTATAATTCACCCCTCCACTTT. It is translated as CASSSGQAYNSPLHF.

The sample holds a few counts of this clone. The chain couples TRBV9 to TRBJ2-5, with D perhaps TRBD1 or TRBD2 (5 bases each). CDR1 is SGDLS and CDR2 is YYNGEE in the germline V gene. The CDR3 extends over 15 amino acids. V shed 3 bases and J shed 5 bases, with 17 bases lying between them. The CDR3 DNA follows: TGTGCCAGCAGCGCCAACGGGGCTCTTAGGGAGACCCAGTACTTC. As protein: CASSANGALRETQYF.

This clone was counted a few times. V usage is TRBV6-6 and J usage is TRBJ2-1, with a possible D match to TRBD1 (6 bases). The CDR3 totals 16 residues. V shed 7 bases and J shed 0 bases, with 16 bases lying between them. CDR1 is MNHNY and CDR2 is SVGAGI in the germline V gene (reference sequence). The CDR3 protein is CASTPRGTNSYNEQFF. In DNA, the CDR3 is TGTGCCAGCACCCCGAGGGGGACAAACTCCTACAATGAGCAGTTCTTC.

Only a few counts were recorded for this clone. V is TRBV10-3 and J is TRBJ2-5; no definite D call. V shed 9 bases and J shed 6 bases, with 11 bases lying between them. The CDR3 runs 11 residues. CDR1 and CDR2 from the germline V gene are ENHRY and SYGVKD. CDR3 loop: CAMGSAQTQYF. In DNA form, the CDR3 reads TGTGCCATGGGGTCCGCCCAGACCCAGTACTTC.

This clone was counted only a few times. The gene calls are TRBV7-2 and TRBJ2-3; D unresolved. The CDR3 extends over 13 amino acids. V lost 5 bases, J lost 1 base, and 7 bases lay in between. Per the germline V gene, CDR1 is SGHTA and CDR2 is FQGNSA. In DNA, the CDR3 is TGTGCCAGCAGCCCGCGGCGCACAGATACGCAGTATTTT. This encodes CASSPRRTDTQYF.

This clone turned up a few times. V gene TRBV30 combines with J gene TRBJ2-1; D is ambiguous. Germline lookup yields CDR1 GTSNPN and CDR2 SVGIG (reference sequence). With 4 bases removed from V and 3 bases from J, the gap between germline ends came to 16 bases. The CDR3 is made up of 15 amino acids. In DNA form, the CDR3 reads TGTGCCTGGACCCCTTCCTACACCGGCTACAATGAGCAGTTCTTC. The encoded protein is CAWTPSYTGYNEQFF.

This clone was recorded many times. Additional DNA sequences in this sample encode the identical CDR3. This chain's CDR3 is CASSLSDGKQYF. The CDR3 DNA sequence: TGTGCCAGCAGTTTATCCGACGGCAAGCAGTACTTC. The rearrangement links TRBV27 to TRBJ2-7; no reliable D call. Germline CDR1 is MNHEY and CDR2 is SMNVEV (reference sequence). V was cut by 0 bases and J by 8 bases, with 8 bases left in between. The CDR3 has 12 residues.

This clone was counted between two and nine times. The genes are TRBV29-1 and TRBJ1-2; 7 bases fit TRBD1. Germline lookup yields CDR1 SQVTM and CDR2 ANQGSEA. The CDR3 runs 14 residues. V lost 7 bases to trimming and J lost 8 bases; unmatched junction nucleotides: 16. CDR3 nucleotide sequence: TGCAGCGCCGAGGCCCCGGGACAGCCTCGAGGCTACACCTTC. It codes for CSAEAPGQPRGYTF.

The CDR3 spells CASSRTGTGGRNQPQHF. The CDR3 DNA reads as TGTGCCAGCAGCCGGACCGGGACAGGGGGCCGCAATCAGCCCCAGCATTTT. The chain carries TRBV7-2 and TRBJ1-5; TRBD1 aligns across 12 bases. The J segment lost 2 bases and the V segment lost 5 bases, leaving 7 bases of the junction unmatched. This CDR3 has 17 residues. Germline CDR1 is SGHTA and CDR2 is FQGNSA.

As DNA, the CDR3 is TGTGCCAGCAGTCCCCCAGGCGACAGCTCCTACGAGCAGTACTTC. As protein: CASSPPGDSSYEQYF. V is TRBV6-6 and J is TRBJ2-5; TRBD1 might be the D (5 bases). The DNA end favors TRBJ2-7, so the J call may be wrong. Germline V gene data show CDR1 as MNHNY and CDR2 as SVGAGI (reference sequence). The length of the CDR3 is 15 residues.

CDR3 in DNA: TGCGCCAGCAGCCTGTTAGCGGGAGACAGCACAGATACGCAGTATTTT. It is translated as CASSLLAGDSTDTQYF. The genes are TRBV5-1 and TRBJ2-3; TRBD2 matches 9 bases. CDR1 is SGHRS and CDR2 is YFSETQ in the germline V gene. The trim removed 4 bases at V and 0 bases at J, leaving 6 bases unmatched. The CDR3 sequence is 16 residues long.

The chain couples TRBV27 to TRBJ1-1; 12 positions agree with TRBD1. With V trimmed by 5 bases and J by 1 base, 5 bases remained unmatched. The CDR3 has 16 residues. In germline, CDR1 is MNHEY, CDR2 SMNVEV (reference sequence). CDR3 sequence: CASSPGTGGWNTEAFF. The DNA for the CDR3 is TGTGCCAGCAGTCCGGGGACAGGGGGCTGGAACACTGAAGCTTTCTTT.

This clone was counted a few times. The V gene is TRBV7-2, the J gene TRBJ1-2; D ambiguous. The CDR3 is 13 amino acids. Deletions cut 6 bases from V and 3 bases from J, with 11 bases between. The germline gives CDR1 SGHTA, CDR2 FQGNSA. CDR3 bases: TGTGCCAGCAGACAACAGATTGACTATGGCTACACCTTC. Translated: CASRQQIDYGYTF.

V gene TRBV5-4 combines with J gene TRBJ2-3, with TRBD1 matching over 8 bases. V was clipped by 4 bases and J by 2 bases; unmatched bases: 9. CDR1 SGHNT and CDR2 YYREEE come from the germline V gene (reference sequence). The CDR3 runs 16 residues. CDR3 protein: CASSPGGQAFTDTQYF. Here the CDR3 DNA reads TGTGCCAGCAGCCCCGGGGGACAGGCTTTCACAGATACGCAGTATTTT.

In its sample, this clone was seen a few times. The chain carries TRBV29-1 and TRBJ2-7; no reliable D call. The germline CDR1 and CDR2 sequences are SQVTM and ANQGSEA. V was trimmed by 5 bases and J by 7 bases, leaving 21 bases between them. The CDR3 has 14 residues. The CDR3 DNA is TGCAGCGTTTTGCAAGGTTTGTCGTCGCGGGAGCAGTACTTC. Translating it yields CSVLQGLSSREQYF.

The chain combines TRBV4-2 with TRBJ2-1; D is ambiguous. The CDR3 spans 18 residues. CDR1 and CDR2 from the germline V gene are LGHNA and YNFKEQ. With 0 bases removed from V and 4 bases from J, the gap between germline ends came to 19 bases. The CDR3 DNA reads TGTGCCAGCAGCCAAGACACAAGGACGGCGGCCGCTTACAATGAGCAGTTCTTC. Protein sequence: CASSQDTRTAAAYNEQFF.

The genes are TRBV6-5 and TRBJ1-1; the match to TRBD1 covers 10 bases. This CDR3 has 15 residues. Trimming cost V 4 bases and J 3 bases; bases outside gene matches: 5. CDR1 and CDR2 from the germline V gene are MNHEY and SVGAGI. The CDR3 nucleotides are TGTGCCAGCAGTTCCCCGACAGGGGGCTACACTGAAGCTTTCTTT. It yields the protein CASSSPTGGYTEAFF.

V and J are TRBV15 and TRBJ2-7, with TRBD2 matching 7 bases. This CDR3 has 14 amino acids. Trimming cost V 1 base and J 2 bases; bases outside gene matches: 2. Germline assignment: CDR1 LNHNV and CDR2 YYDKDF (reference sequence). The CDR3 DNA reads as TGTGCCACCAGCAGAGGTGGGACTACCTACGAGCAGTACTTC. The encoded protein is CATSRGGTTYEQYF.

This chain's CDR3 is CSVKLAGVPDTQYF. The CDR3 region has the DNA TGCAGCGTTAAACTAGCGGGAGTCCCAGATACGCAGTATTTT. The chain uses TRBV29-1 and TRBJ2-3; 11 nucleotides agree with TRBD2. Germline CDR1 is SQVTM and CDR2 is ANQGSEA. The ends lost 5 bases at V and 4 bases at J; junction bases unmatched: 5. The CDR3 length is 14 residues.